The rows below give T cell receptor beta chains drawn from one sample of a study of T cell responses to AZD1222 COVID-19 vaccine. Libraries were prepared by immunoSEQ multiplex PCR; TCRdb keeps only in-frame clonotypes and omits some of them. The repertoire holds under 80,000 clones, with around four fifths as singletons. Sequenced material: peripheral blood, taken on day 0 of AZD1222 vaccination. These receptors came from an adult in good health. Each CDR3 is given with its conserved first and last residue. D genes are given only for firm matches. Rows give clone size only sometimes, using once, few, many, or a class for an expanded clone.

D gene: TRBD1; CDR3 length: 15; V gene: TRBV19; J gene: TRBJ2-4; clone size: .; CDR3 DNA: TGTGCCAGTGGGGGCATACAGGGGAGCAGAAACATTCAGTACTTC; CDR3 protein: CASGGIQGSRNIQYF
D gene: .; CDR3 length: 13; V gene: TRBV27; J gene: TRBJ2-7; clone size: .; CDR3 DNA: TGTGCCAGCAGTTTTCTGGACGCAAACGAGCAGTACTTC; CDR3 protein: CASSFLDANEQYF
D gene: .; CDR3 length: 11; V gene: TRBV6-2/TRBV6-3; J gene: TRBJ1-1; clone size: .; CDR3 DNA: TGTGCCAGCAGTTACCTGACCGAAGCTTTCTTT; CDR3 protein: CASSYLTEAFF
D gene: .; CDR3 length: 9; V gene: TRBV11-1; J gene: TRBJ2-7; clone size: .; CDR3 DNA: TGTGCCAGCAGCTCTGGGCAGTACTTC; CDR3 protein: CASSSGQYF
D gene: TRBD2; CDR3 length: 16; V gene: TRBV30; J gene: TRBJ2-1; clone size: .; CDR3 DNA: TGTGCCTGGACCAAGGGGGTAGCGGGAAACAACAATGAGCAGTTCTTC; CDR3 protein: CAWTKGVAGNNNEQFF
D gene: .; CDR3 length: 16; V gene: TRBV7-6; J gene: TRBJ2-7; clone size: few; CDR3 DNA: TGTGCCAGCAGCTCTCGGGCGGCAGAGGCCTCCTACGAGCAGTACTTC; CDR3 protein: CASSSRAAEASYEQYF
D gene: TRBD2; CDR3 length: 16; V gene: TRBV10-1; J gene: TRBJ2-1; clone size: .; CDR3 DNA: TGCGCCAGCAGTCCCGGGACTAGCGGGAGGGGCAATGAGCAGTTCTTC; CDR3 protein: CASSPGTSGRGNEQFF
D gene: TRBD1; CDR3 length: 13; V gene: TRBV27; J gene: TRBJ1-2; clone size: once; CDR3 DNA: TGTGCCAGCAGTTATACAGGGGGCGGTGGCTACACCTTC; CDR3 protein: CASSYTGGGGYTF
D gene: .; CDR3 length: 12; V gene: TRBV30; J gene: TRBJ2-7; clone size: .; CDR3 DNA: TGTGCCTGGAGTGTTTTAGGTATCGAGCAGTACTTC; CDR3 protein: CAWSVLGIEQYF
D gene: .; CDR3 length: 12; V gene: TRBV11-2; J gene: TRBJ2-7; clone size: .; CDR3 DNA: TGTGCCAGCAGCTTCGTGTCCCGCGAGCAGTACTTC; CDR3 protein: CASSFVSREQYF